This T cell receptor (beta chain) was found in a study of beta chain features in type 1 diabetes. Whole-study context: All samples combined gave 107,917,701 sorted cells for examination.

cDNA synthesis used the whole RNA isolate, giving expressed TCRB sequences. Naive, central memory and regulatory T cell samples produced a mean of about 3.5 million reads. TCRdb keeps only in-frame clones here, not all; method: immunoSEQ multiplex PCR. The sample consists of a few hundred thousand clones, approximately 15% of them appearing once. The study's findings and limits: The study found fewer insertions and more deletions at VDJ junctions in type 1 diabetes patients.

The CDR3 contains 15 residues. The V gene lost 7 bases and the J gene lost 0 bases, with 13 bases spanning the gap. Germline CDR1 is MNHNY and CDR2 is SVGAGI (reference sequence). This clone came up a few times. Its antigen is not known. The chain has TRBV6-6 and TRBJ1-5, with D possibly TRBD1 on 5 matching bases. Sequences were obtained from naive CD4+ T cells from blood. The sequence was obtained from a young woman in good health. CDR3 in DNA: TGTGCCAGCATTCGGGGGGTTTATAGCAATCAGCCCCAGCATTTT. Amino acid sequence: CASIRGVYSNQPQHF.